This T cell receptor (beta chain) was captured in a study of blood T cell repertoires in COVID-19. Profiled with immunoSEQ multiplex PCR; TCRdb holds only in-frame clones, not every one. The sample has 130,000 or so clones; roughly 91% are singletons. CDR1 and CDR2 (germline): MDHEN, SYDVKM. The CDR3 is made up of 13 amino acids. V was pared by 4 bases and J by 1 base, with 5 bases between. The chain combines TRBV28 with TRBJ1-5; D remains unclear. The sequenced material came from peripheral blood. This clonotype was sampled from a man between 50 and 59 years old with active or convalescent COVID-19. CDR3 protein: CASSSSSNQPQHF. As DNA, the CDR3 is TGTGCCAGCAGTTCGTCCAGCAATCAGCCCCAGCATTTT. Full variable domain (outside the CDR3, taken from reference TRBV28 and TRBJ1-5): DVKVTQSSRYLVKRTGEKVFLECVQDMDHENMFWYRQDPGLGLRLIYFSYDVKMKEKGDIPEGYSVSREKKERFSLILESASTNQTSMYLCASSSSSNQPQHFGDGTRLSIL.